This TCR beta chain comes out of a study of glioma-infiltrating T cells after dendritic cell vaccination. Overall study context: Patients had newly diagnosed or recurrent glioblastoma and received dendritic cell vaccines. Points from the study as a whole: TCR clonality showed no direct relationship with survival.

Comment on this clone: Its antigen is unknown.

Documented time point: after dendritic cell vaccination, including at tumor progression/relapse. All glioblastoma patients lacked an isocitrate dehydrogenase mutation. TCRdb's table, derived via immunoSEQ multiplex PCR, lists solely in-frame clones and lacks some. The sample includes fewer than 90,000 clones, 83% seen only once; the top ten take 6% to 8.5%. V shed 2 bases and J shed 5 bases, with 7 bases lying between them. This CDR3 region has 13 residues. CDR1 and CDR2 from the germline V gene are SGHAT and FQNNGV. This rearrangement joins TRBV11-2 to TRBJ2-1, with D tentatively TRBD2 (5 bases). This specimen was blood, taken after dendritic cell vaccination. The sequence came from a human donor with glioblastoma. The CDR3 loop reads CASSLPGNNEQFF. The CDR3 region has the DNA TGTGCCAGCAGCTTACCGGGGAACAATGAGCAGTTCTTC.